One and the same sample provided the 5 T cell receptor beta chains below, sequenced in a study of regulatory T cells in long-lasting Graves disease. Building the TCR beta libraries relied on iRepertoire HTBI primers, and CDR3 regions underwent Arm-PCR. MiXCR, run by TCRdb on the multiplex PCR reads, gives a single entry per CDR3 protein. The data show 200,000 to 250,000 distinct CDR3 sequences, with around 17% seen just once and around 20% held by the top ten. Time point described: newly diagnosed GD, antithyroid drugs for less than 3 months. Making the TCR library involved RNA that had been extracted from PBMCs. The sample here was peripheral blood mononuclear cells (PBMCs), taken at new diagnosis, from a patient treated with antithyroid drugs. The source of these receptors is a female donor with Graves disease.

As to this clonotype: This sequence may be a read error, since a much larger clone differs from it by one base. The rearrangement uses TRBV6-6 and TRBJ1-1; D not certain. Germline assignment: CDR1 MNHNY and CDR2 SVGAGI (reference sequence). The ends were cut back, 0 bases at V and 5 bases at J, with 10 bases in the middle. CDR3 size: 14 residues. As DNA, the CDR3 is TGTGCCAGCAGTTACTCAGGAACAGAAACTGAAGCTTTCTTT. Translated: CASSYSGTETEAFF.

Notes on this clonotype: A read error is possible here, since a much larger clone lies one base away. The rearrangement joins TRBV4-2 to TRBJ1-2; 7 positions match TRBD1. This CDR3 has 13 amino acids. With V trimmed by 4 bases and J by 4 bases, 3 bases remained unmatched. The V gene's germline CDR1 is LGHNA and CDR2 YNFKEQ. CDR3 sequence: CASSPGDSYGYTF. CDR3 DNA sequence: TGTGCCAGCAGCCCGGGGGACAGCTATGGCTACACCTTC.

This clonotype came up a few times. A clone one base away is much larger, so this may be a read error. The rearrangement joins TRBV27 to TRBJ1-3; D is unclear. The germline gives CDR1 MNHEY, CDR2 SMNVEV (reference sequence). There are 16 residues in the CDR3. This chain's CDR3 is CASSKLVFNSGNIIYF. The DNA of the CDR3 is TGTGCCAGCAGTAAGTTGGTGTTCAACTCTGGAAACATCATATATTTT.

This clonotype was detected only a few times. The chain recombines TRBV28 with TRBJ1-2; perhaps TRBD1 as D (5 bases). Germline V gene lookup returns CDR1 MDHEN and CDR2 SYDVKM. The CDR3 contains 14 residues. V was clipped by 7 bases and J by 6 bases, with 18 bases between them. The CDR3 loop reads CASTIHARGDGYTF. CDR3 bases: TGTGCCAGCACTATCCACGCTCGGGGCGATGGCTACACCTTC.

The CDR3 bases are TGCAGTGCTGCTTCTTCCGAGACCCAGTACTTC. This encodes CSAASSETQYF. This rearrangement joins TRBV20-1 to TRBJ2-5; no clear D gene. The V gene's germline CDR1 is DFQATT and CDR2 SNEGSKA (reference sequence). V was cut by 5 bases and J by 5 bases, with 9 bases left in between. The CDR3 length is 11 residues.